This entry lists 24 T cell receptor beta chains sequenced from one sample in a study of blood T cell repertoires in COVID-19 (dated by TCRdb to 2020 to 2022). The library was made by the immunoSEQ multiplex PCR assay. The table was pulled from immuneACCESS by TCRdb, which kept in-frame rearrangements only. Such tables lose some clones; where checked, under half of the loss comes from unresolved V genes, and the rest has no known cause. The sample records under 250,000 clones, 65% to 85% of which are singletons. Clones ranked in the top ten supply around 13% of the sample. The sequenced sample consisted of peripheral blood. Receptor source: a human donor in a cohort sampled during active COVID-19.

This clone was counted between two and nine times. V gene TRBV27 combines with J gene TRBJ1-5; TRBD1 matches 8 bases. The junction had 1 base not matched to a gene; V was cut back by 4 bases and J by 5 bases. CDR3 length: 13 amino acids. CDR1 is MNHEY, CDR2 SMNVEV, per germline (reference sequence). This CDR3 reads CASSSRGHQPQHF. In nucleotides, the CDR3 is TGTGCCAGCAGTTCCAGGGGGCATCAGCCCCAGCATTTT.

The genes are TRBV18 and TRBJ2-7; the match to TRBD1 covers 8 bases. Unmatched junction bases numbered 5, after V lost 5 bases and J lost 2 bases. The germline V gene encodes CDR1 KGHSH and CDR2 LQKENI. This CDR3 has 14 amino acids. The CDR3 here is CASSFGQGTYEQYF. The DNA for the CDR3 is TGTGCCAGCTCATTCGGACAGGGTACCTACGAGCAGTACTTC. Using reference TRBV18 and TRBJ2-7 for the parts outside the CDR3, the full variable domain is NAGVMQNPRHLVRRRGQEARLRCSPMKGHSHVYWYRQLPEEGLKFMVYLQKENIIDESGMPKERFSAEFPKEGPSILRIQQVVRGDSAAYFCASSFGQGTYEQYFGPGTRLTVT.

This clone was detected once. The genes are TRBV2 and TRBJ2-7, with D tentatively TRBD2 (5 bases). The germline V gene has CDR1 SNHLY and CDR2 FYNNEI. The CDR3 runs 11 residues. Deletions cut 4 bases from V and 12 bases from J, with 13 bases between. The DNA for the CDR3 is TGTGCCAGCAGTGCGGCTACTAGACGGTACTTC. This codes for CASSAATRRYF.

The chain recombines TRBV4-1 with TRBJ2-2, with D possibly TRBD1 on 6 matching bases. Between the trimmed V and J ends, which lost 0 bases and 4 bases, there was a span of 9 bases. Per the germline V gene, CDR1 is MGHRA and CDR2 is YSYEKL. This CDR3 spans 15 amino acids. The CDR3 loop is CASSQDRGSTGELFF. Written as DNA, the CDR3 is TGCGCCAGCAGCCAAGATAGGGGGAGCACCGGGGAGCTGTTTTTT.

The CDR3 sequence: CASSGRGREADTQYF. The CDR3 DNA reads as TGTGCCAGCAGTGGTCGTGGCAGGGAGGCAGATACGCAGTATTTT. J is TRBJ2-3 and V is TRBV2; D possibly corresponds to TRBD2 (6 bases). The V and J ends lost 4 bases and 4 bases respectively, with 15 bases between them. CDR1 is SNHLY and CDR2 is FYNNEI in the germline V gene. The CDR3 spans 15 residues.

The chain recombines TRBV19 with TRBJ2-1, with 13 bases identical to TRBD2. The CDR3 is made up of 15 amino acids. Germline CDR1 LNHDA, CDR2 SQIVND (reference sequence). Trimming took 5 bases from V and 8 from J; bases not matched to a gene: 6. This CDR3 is CASSSGLAGVDEQFF. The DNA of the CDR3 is TGTGCCAGTAGTTCCGGACTAGCGGGAGTCGATGAGCAGTTCTTC.

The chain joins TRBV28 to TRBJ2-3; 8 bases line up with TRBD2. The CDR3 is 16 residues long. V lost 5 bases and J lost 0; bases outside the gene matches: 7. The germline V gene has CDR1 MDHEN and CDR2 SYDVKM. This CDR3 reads CASSPKRGTSTDTQYF. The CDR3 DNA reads TGTGCCAGCAGTCCTAAGCGGGGGACTAGCACAGATACGCAGTATTTT.

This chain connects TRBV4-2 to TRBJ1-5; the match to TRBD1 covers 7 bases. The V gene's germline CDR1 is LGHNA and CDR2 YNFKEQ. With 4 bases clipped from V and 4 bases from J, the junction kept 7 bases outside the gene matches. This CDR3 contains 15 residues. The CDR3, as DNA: TGTGCCAGCAGCCGGGCCCGGGACAGAAATCAGCCCCAGCATTTT. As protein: CASSRARDRNQPQHF.

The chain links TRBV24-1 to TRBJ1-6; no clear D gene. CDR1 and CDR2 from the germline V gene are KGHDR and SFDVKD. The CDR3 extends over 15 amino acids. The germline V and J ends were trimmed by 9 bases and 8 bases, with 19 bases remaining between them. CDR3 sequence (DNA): TGTGCCACCCCCTATGCCCGATCTTGTGATTCACCCCTCCACTTT. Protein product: CATPYARSCDSPLHF.

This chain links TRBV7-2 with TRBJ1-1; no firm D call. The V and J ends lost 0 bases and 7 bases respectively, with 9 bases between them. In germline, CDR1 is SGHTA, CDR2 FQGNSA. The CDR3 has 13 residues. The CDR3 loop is CASSLAPEDEAFF. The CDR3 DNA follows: TGTGCCAGCAGCTTAGCGCCGGAGGATGAAGCTTTCTTT.

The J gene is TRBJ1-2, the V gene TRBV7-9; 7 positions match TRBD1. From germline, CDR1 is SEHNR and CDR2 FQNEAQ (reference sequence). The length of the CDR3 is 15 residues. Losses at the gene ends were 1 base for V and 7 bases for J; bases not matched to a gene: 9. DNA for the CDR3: TGTGCCAGCAGCTTAGATTTGGGGGACAGTCGTGGCTACACCTTC. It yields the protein CASSLDLGDSRGYTF.

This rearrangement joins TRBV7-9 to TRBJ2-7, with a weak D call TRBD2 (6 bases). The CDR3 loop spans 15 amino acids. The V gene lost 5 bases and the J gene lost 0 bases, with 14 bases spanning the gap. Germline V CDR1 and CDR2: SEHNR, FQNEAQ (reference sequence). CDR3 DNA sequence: TGTGCCAGCAGCCGGGCGGGGTACCTCTCCTACGAGCAGTACTTC. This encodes CASSRAGYLSYEQYF.

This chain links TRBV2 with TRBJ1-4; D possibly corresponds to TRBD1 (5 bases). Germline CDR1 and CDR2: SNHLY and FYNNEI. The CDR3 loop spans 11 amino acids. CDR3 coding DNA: TGTGCTACGCGGGGGGAGTCGATACTGTTTTTT. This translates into CATRGESILFF. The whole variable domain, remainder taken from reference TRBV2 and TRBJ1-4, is EPEVTQTPSHQVTQMGQEVILRCVPISNHLYFYWYRQILGQKVEFLVSFYNNEISEKSEIFDDQFSVERPDGSNFTLKIRSTKLEDSAMYFCATRGESILFFGSGTQLSVL.

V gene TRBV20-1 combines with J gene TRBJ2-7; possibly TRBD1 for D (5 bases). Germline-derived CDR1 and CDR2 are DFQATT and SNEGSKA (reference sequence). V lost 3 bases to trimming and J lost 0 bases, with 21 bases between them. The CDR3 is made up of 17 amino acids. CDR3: CSASGPSKGVLSYEQYF. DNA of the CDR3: TGCAGTGCTAGTGGCCCCTCGAAAGGGGTCCTCTCCTACGAGCAGTACTTC.

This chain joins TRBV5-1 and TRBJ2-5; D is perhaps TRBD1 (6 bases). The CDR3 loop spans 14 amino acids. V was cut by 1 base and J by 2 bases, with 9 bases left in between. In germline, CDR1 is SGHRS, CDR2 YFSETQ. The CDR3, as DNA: TGCGCCAGCAGCTTGCTGGGACAACAAGAGACCCAGTACTTC. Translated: CASSLLGQQETQYF. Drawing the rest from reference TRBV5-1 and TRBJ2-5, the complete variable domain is KAGVTQTPRYLIKTRGQQVTLSCSPISGHRSVSWYQQTPGQGLQFLFEYFSETQRNKGNFPGRFSGRQFSNSRSEMNVSTLELGDSALYLCASSLLGQQETQYFGPGTRLLVL.

The CDR3 bases are TGTGCCAGCAGCTTTTACAGGGGAGAGACCCAGTACTTC. Translating gives CASSFYRGETQYF. The V and J genes are TRBV7-6 and TRBJ2-5; TRBD1 agrees at 7 bases. The CDR3 loop spans 13 amino acids. Germline V gene lookup returns CDR1 SGHVS and CDR2 FNYEAQ. J gave up 4 bases and V 3 bases, and 2 bases lay outside the gene matches.

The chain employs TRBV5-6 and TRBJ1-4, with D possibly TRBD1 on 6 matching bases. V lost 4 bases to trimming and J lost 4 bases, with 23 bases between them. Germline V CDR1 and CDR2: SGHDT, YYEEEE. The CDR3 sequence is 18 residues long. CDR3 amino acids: CASSVRSTGTTNNEKLFF. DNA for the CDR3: TGTGCCAGCAGCGTGAGATCAACCGGGACAACGAATAATGAAAAACTGTTTTTT. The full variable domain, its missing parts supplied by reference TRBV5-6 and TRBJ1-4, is DAGVTQSPTHLIKTRGQQVTLRCSPKSGHDTVSWYQQALGQGPQFIFQYYEEEERQRGNFPDRFSGHQFPNYSSELNVNALLLGDSALYLCASSVRSTGTTNNEKLFFGSGTQLSVL.

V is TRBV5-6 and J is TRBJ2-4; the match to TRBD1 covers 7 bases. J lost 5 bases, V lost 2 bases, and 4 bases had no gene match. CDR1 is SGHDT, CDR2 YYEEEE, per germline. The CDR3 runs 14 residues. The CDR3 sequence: CASSFYRGENIQYF. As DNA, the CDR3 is TGTGCCAGCAGCTTCTACAGGGGTGAAAACATTCAGTACTTC.

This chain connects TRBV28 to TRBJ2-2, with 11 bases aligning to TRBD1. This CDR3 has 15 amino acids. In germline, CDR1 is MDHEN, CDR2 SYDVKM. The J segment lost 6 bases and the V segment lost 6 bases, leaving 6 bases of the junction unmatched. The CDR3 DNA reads TGTGCCAGCAGCCCGGACAGGGGGCGGGCCGGGGAGCTGTTTTTT. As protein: CASSPDRGRAGELFF. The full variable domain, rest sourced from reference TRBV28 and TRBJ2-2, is DVKVTQSSRYLVKRTGEKVFLECVQDMDHENMFWYRQDPGLGLRLIYFSYDVKMKEKGDIPEGYSVSREKKERFSLILESASTNQTSMYLCASSPDRGRAGELFFGEGSRLTVL.

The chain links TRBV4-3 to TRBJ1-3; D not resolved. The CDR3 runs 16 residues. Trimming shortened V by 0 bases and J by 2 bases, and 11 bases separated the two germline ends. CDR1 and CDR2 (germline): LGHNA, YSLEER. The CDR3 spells CASSQDSPGTGNTIYF. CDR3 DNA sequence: TGCGCCAGCAGCCAAGATAGTCCAGGAACTGGAAACACCATATATTTT.

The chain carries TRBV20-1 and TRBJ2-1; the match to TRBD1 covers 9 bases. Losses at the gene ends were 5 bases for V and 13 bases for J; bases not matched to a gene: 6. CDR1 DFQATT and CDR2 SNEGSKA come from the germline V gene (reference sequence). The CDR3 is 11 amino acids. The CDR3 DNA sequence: TGCAGTGCTTCCAGGGACAGGGTCCAGTTCTTC. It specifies CSASRDRVQFF.

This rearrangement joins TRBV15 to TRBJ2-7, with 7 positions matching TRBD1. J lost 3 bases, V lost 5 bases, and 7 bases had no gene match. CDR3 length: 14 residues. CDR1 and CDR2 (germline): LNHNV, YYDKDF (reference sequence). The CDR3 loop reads CATSFDRDHYEQYF. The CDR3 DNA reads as TGTGCCACCAGCTTCGACAGGGACCACTACGAGCAGTACTTC.

CDR3 bases: TGCAGTGCTAGTAGAGGGGGGGCCCGAGAGACCCAGTACTTC. Amino acid sequence: CSASRGGARETQYF. The chain is built from TRBV20-1 and TRBJ2-5; perhaps TRBD2 as D (7 bases). Germline CDR1 DFQATT, CDR2 SNEGSKA (reference sequence). The CDR3 length is 14 residues. Trimming took 3 bases from V and 4 from J, leaving 15 bases between them.

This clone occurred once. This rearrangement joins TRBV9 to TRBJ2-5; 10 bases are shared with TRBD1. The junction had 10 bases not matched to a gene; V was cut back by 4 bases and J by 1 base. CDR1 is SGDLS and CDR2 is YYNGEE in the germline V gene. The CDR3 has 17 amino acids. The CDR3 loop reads CASSSGDRGGGQETQYF. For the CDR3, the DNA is TGTGCCAGCAGCTCAGGGGACAGGGGAGGGGGCCAAGAGACCCAGTACTTC. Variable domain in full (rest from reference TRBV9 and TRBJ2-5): DSGVTQTPKHLITATGQRVTLRCSPRSGDLSVYWYQQSLDQGLQFLIQYYNGEERAKGNILERFSAQQFPDLHSELNLSSLELGDSALYFCASSSGDRGGGQETQYFGPGTRLLVL.